These 29 T cell receptor beta chains originate from one sample sequenced in a study of blood T cell repertoires in COVID-19. Produced via immunoSEQ multiplex PCR; TCRdb's table is partial and in-frame only. The repertoire holds some 150,000 clones, with 70% to 85% as singletons. The specimen was peripheral blood. These TCRs come from a man in his 60s with COVID-19, enrolled during active disease.

The chain has TRBV11-3 and TRBJ2-4, with 8 bases identical to TRBD1. Germline CDR1 SGHNT, CDR2 YENEEA. With 4 bases clipped from V and 7 bases from J, the junction kept 12 bases outside the gene matches. CDR3 length equals 16 residues. The CDR3 spells CASSSGQVQGANIQYF. Here the CDR3 DNA reads TGTGCCAGCAGCTCGGGACAGGTACAGGGCGCGAACATTCAGTACTTC.

The V call is TRBV5-4, the J call TRBJ2-7; 14 nucleotides agree with TRBD2. The V segment lost 4 bases and the J segment 7 bases; nucleotides outside the gene matches: 4. Germline V CDR1 and CDR2: SGHNT, YYREEE (reference sequence). The CDR3 sequence is 14 residues long. DNA for the CDR3: TGTGCCAGCAGCCCGACTAGCGGGAGGGTTGAGCAGTACTTC. Residues: CASSPTSGRVEQYF.

This chain joins TRBV6-5 and TRBJ2-7, with 7 bases that match TRBD1. This CDR3 comprises 13 residues. V lost 4 bases and J lost 6; bases outside the gene matches: 6. From germline, CDR1 is MNHEY and CDR2 SVGAGI. In DNA, the CDR3 is TGTGCCAGCAGTTCACAGGGGTCAGGCGAGCAGTACTTC. This gives the protein CASSSQGSGEQYF.

This chain joins TRBV7-8 and TRBJ2-3; 8 positions agree with TRBD2. V was pared by 1 base and J by 4 bases, with 13 bases of the junction left unmatched. From germline, CDR1 is SGHVS and CDR2 FQNEAQ. The CDR3 totals 18 residues. For the CDR3, the DNA is TGTGCCAGCAGCTTAGGGTTGAGCGGGAGAACCGGCCCAGATACGCAGTATTTT. As protein: CASSLGLSGRTGPDTQYF.

The genes are TRBV7-8 and TRBJ2-1; D remains ambiguous. V lost 8 bases and J 4 bases, leaving 18 bases between the germline ends. The CDR3 length is 15 residues. Looked up from germline, CDR1 is SGHVS and CDR2 is FQNEAQ. This CDR3 is CASLAAEGAYNEQFF. As DNA, the CDR3 is TGTGCCAGCTTGGCGGCTGAAGGAGCGTACAATGAGCAGTTCTTC.

V gene TRBV6-6 combines with J gene TRBJ1-1; 8 positions match TRBD1. With 7 bases clipped from V and 6 bases from J, the junction kept 10 bases outside the gene matches. From germline, CDR1 is MNHNY and CDR2 SVGAGI (reference sequence). The CDR3 runs 14 residues. Here the CDR3 reads CASIRSQGAAEAFF. In DNA form, the CDR3 reads TGTGCCAGCATCAGATCGCAGGGGGCTGCTGAAGCTTTCTTT.

The chain couples TRBV21-1 to TRBJ1-5; TRBD1 is taken as the D call from the table, unchecked against the DNA. TRBV21-1 corresponds to a pseudogene. The length of the CDR3 is 19 residues. CDR3 coding DNA: TGTGCCAGCAGCAAGCCTGGGCAGGGGACAATCCATAGCAATCAGCCCCAGCATTTT. Its translation: CASSKPGQGTIHSNQPQHF.

The genes are TRBV6-1 and TRBJ1-4; a weak D match, TRBD1 (6 bases). Looked up from germline, CDR1 is MNHNS and CDR2 is SASEGT. The CDR3 length is 16 residues. The germline V and J ends were trimmed by 4 bases and 8 bases, with 20 bases remaining between them. The CDR3 DNA is TGTGCCAGCAGTGCCTGGGACATGGGGGTCGGGGAAAAACTGTTTTTT. The encoded protein is CASSAWDMGVGEKLFF.

The chain has TRBV21-1 and TRBJ2-5; TRBD1 is the table's D call and was not checked against the DNA. TRBV21-1 constitutes a pseudogene. This CDR3 region has 15 residues. As DNA, the CDR3 is TGTGCCAGCAGCACATGTGGCCCAACACAAGAGACCCAGTACTTC. It is translated as CASSTCGPTQETQYF.

This clone was counted only a few times. The genes are TRBV7-8 and TRBJ1-2; D might be TRBD1 (6 bases). Germline V CDR1 and CDR2: SGHVS, FQNEAQ. CDR3 size: 14 residues. V was shortened by 5 bases and J by 3 bases, with 13 bases between the two germline ends. CDR3 sequence reads: CASSVQGYDYGYTF. The CDR3 DNA sequence: TGTGCCAGCAGCGTACAGGGATACGACTATGGCTACACCTTC.

The count of this clone is one. The V gene is TRBV27, the J gene TRBJ1-3, with no clear D. The germline V gene encodes CDR1 MNHEY and CDR2 SMNVEV (reference sequence). The CDR3 spans 16 residues. The V end was cut by 4 bases, the J end by 0 bases, with 13 bases between. The CDR3 spells CASSSLLTHSGNTIYF. CDR3 bases: TGTGCCAGCAGTTCGCTATTAACTCACTCTGGAAACACCATATATTTT.

This clone was seen just once. The CDR3 DNA sequence: TGTGCCAGCAGCTTACTCAACTATGGCTACACCTTC. Protein: CASSLLNYGYTF. The gene calls are TRBV11-3 and TRBJ1-2; no clear D gene. This CDR3 has 12 residues. The ends were cut back, 2 bases at V and 2 bases at J, with 3 bases in the middle. Germline V gene data show CDR1 as SGHNT and CDR2 as YENEEA.

J is TRBJ2-2 and V is TRBV11-2; TRBD2 matches at 7 bases. Germline CDR1 and CDR2: SGHAT and FQNNGV. V shed 4 bases and J 6 bases; nucleotides not matched to a gene: 5. This CDR3 contains 14 residues. CDR3 sequence (DNA): TGTGCCAGCAGCTCTCCGGGGGGTGCCGGGGAGCTGTTTTTT. Its translation is CASSSPGGAGELFF.

This chain connects TRBV7-2 to TRBJ1-4; D is uncertain. The germline V gene encodes CDR1 SGHTA and CDR2 FQGNSA. The CDR3 has 13 residues. Trimming removed 5 bases from V and 13 bases from J, with 17 bases in between. CDR3 sequence (DNA): TGTGCCAGCAGCGCCCCTACCTCTGAGCTACTGTTTTTT. Amino acid sequence: CASSAPTSELLFF.

This chain connects TRBV2 to TRBJ1-5; D is perhaps TRBD1 (6 bases). Germline lookup yields CDR1 SNHLY and CDR2 FYNNEI. Trimming took off 6 bases at V and 0 bases at J, with 18 bases between the two ends. The CDR3 totals 17 residues. In DNA, the CDR3 is TGTGCCAGCAGGGAAAAGGGGACAAGTTATAGCAATCAGCCCCAGCATTTT. Amino acid sequence: CASREKGTSYSNQPQHF.

The chain carries TRBV25-1 and TRBJ2-1; 7 bases map to TRBD2. This CDR3 is built from 14 residues. The trim removed 10 bases at V and 3 bases at J, leaving 9 bases unmatched. Per the germline V gene, CDR1 is MGHDK and CDR2 is SYGVNS. The CDR3 nucleotides read TGTGCCACTAGTAGCGGGCCCAGCTACAATGAGCAGTTCTTC. As protein: CATSSGPSYNEQFF.

Only a few counts were recorded for this clone. This chain joins TRBV7-2 and TRBJ1-3; possibly TRBD1 for D (5 bases). V lost 6 bases to trimming and J lost 5 bases, with 14 bases between them. Germline assignment: CDR1 SGHTA and CDR2 FQGNSA. The CDR3 covers 14 residues. In DNA form, the CDR3 reads TGTGCCAGCAGTCTAGGGGTGGAGAGAAACACCATATATTTT. This sequence encodes CASSLGVERNTIYF.

The V call is TRBV7-3, the J call TRBJ1-2; D is undetermined. The CDR3 covers 12 residues. Germline V gene lookup returns CDR1 SGHTA and CDR2 FQGTGA. Trimming stripped 4 bases from V and 9 bases from J, with 12 bases between. In DNA, the CDR3 is TGTGCCAGCAGCTCCCCGGGAGGGAGCTACACCTTC. It codes for CASSSPGGSYTF.

The rearrangement uses TRBV19 and TRBJ2-1; 11 positions agree with TRBD2. Germline-derived CDR1 and CDR2 are LNHDA and SQIVND (reference sequence). With V trimmed by 6 bases and J by 0 bases, 16 bases remained unmatched. This CDR3 contains 20 residues. This chain's CDR3 is CASSRRLAGIQRSSYNEQFF. The CDR3 nucleotides are TGTGCCAGTAGCCGGAGACTAGCGGGGATCCAAAGAAGCTCCTACAATGAGCAGTTCTTC. Drawing the rest from reference TRBV19 and TRBJ2-1, the complete variable domain is DGGITQSPKYLFRKEGQNVTLSCEQNLNHDAMYWYRQDPGQGLRLIYYSQIVNDFQKGDIAEGYSVSREKKESFPLTVTSAQKNPTAFYLCASSRRLAGIQRSSYNEQFFGPGTRLTVL.

The V call is TRBV7-9, the J call TRBJ1-1; D unclear. The V gene lost 4 bases and the J gene lost 6 bases, with 12 bases spanning the gap. Germline V gene sequence: CDR1 SEHNR, CDR2 FQNEAQ (reference sequence). CDR3 length equals 13 residues. The CDR3 protein is CASSSPLRAEAFF. The CDR3 DNA reads as TGTGCCAGCAGCTCCCCTTTACGAGCTGAAGCTTTCTTT.

This chain uses TRBV10-3 with TRBJ1-2, with 7 bases matching TRBD1. Germline V CDR1 and CDR2: ENHRY, SYGVKD. This CDR3 spans 14 amino acids. V shed 3 bases, J shed 4 bases, and the junction held 5 bases outside the gene matches. CDR3 coding DNA: TGTGCCATCAGTGAAGGTGGGACAGCCTATGGCTACACCTTC. Translation gives CAISEGGTAYGYTF.

The V and J genes are TRBV5-1 and TRBJ1-2; maybe TRBD1 (5 bases). V was trimmed by 3 bases and J by 6 bases, leaving 15 bases between them. Germline-derived CDR1 and CDR2 are SGHRS and YFSETQ. This CDR3 is 14 amino acids long. The CDR3 sequence: CASSSPAGWDGYTF. The CDR3 DNA sequence: TGCGCCAGCAGCTCTCCGGCAGGGTGGGATGGCTACACCTTC.

DNA of the CDR3: TGTGCCAGCAGTGTATATGGACAGGGGATCACTGAAGCTTTCTTT. Its translation: CASSVYGQGITEAFF. The chain joins TRBV2 to TRBJ1-1; 9 bases map to TRBD1. Germline CDR1 is SNHLY and CDR2 is FYNNEI. J lost 4 bases, V lost 4 bases, and 7 bases had no gene match. The CDR3 loop spans 15 amino acids.

J is TRBJ2-5 and V is TRBV5-1, with 7 bases identical to TRBD1. Germline CDR1 SGHRS, CDR2 YFSETQ. The CDR3 totals 16 residues. V shed 0 bases and J 2 bases; nucleotides not matched to a gene: 7. The CDR3 coding sequence is TGCGCCAGCAGCTTGGCCACCGGGACAGCACAAGAGACCCAGTACTTC. It is translated as CASSLATGTAQETQYF.

V gene TRBV20-1 combines with J gene TRBJ1-5; D unclear. The CDR3 sequence is 13 residues long. Trimming left V 3 bases short and J 7 bases short, with 13 bases between. CDR1 and CDR2 (germline): DFQATT, SNEGSKA (reference sequence). Written as DNA, the CDR3 is TGCAGTGCTAGTACAGTCATGGGCCAGCCCCAGCATTTT. Translating it yields CSASTVMGQPQHF.

The sample holds one count of this clone. This rearrangement joins TRBV6-2 or TRBV6-3 to TRBJ1-5; 10 bases fit TRBD1. Germline V gene sequence: CDR1 MNHEY, CDR2 SVGEGT. The CDR3 sequence is 19 residues long. J lost 2 bases, V lost 0 bases, and 10 bases had no gene match. CDR3 protein: CASSYSRFSGTGGNQPQHF. In DNA, the CDR3 is TGTGCCAGCAGTTACTCGAGGTTTTCGGGGACAGGGGGCAATCAGCCCCAGCATTTT.

The J gene is TRBJ2-5, the V gene TRBV6-6, with D possibly TRBD2 on 6 matching bases. Trimming shortened V by 6 bases and J by 4 bases, and 18 bases separated the two germline ends. Germline loops: CDR1 MNHNY, CDR2 SVGAGI (reference sequence). CDR3 length equals 15 residues. The CDR3 DNA sequence: TGTGCCAGCAGCAAAAAGGGTCCCGGGGGAGAGACCCAGTACTTC. Amino acids: CASSKKGPGGETQYF.

The chain is built from TRBV6-5 and TRBJ1-6, with 11 nucleotides matching TRBD1. V lost 3 bases and J lost 8; bases outside the gene matches: 3. Germline V lookup: CDR1 MNHEY, CDR2 SVGAGI. The CDR3 totals 15 residues. The CDR3 nucleotides read TGTGCCAGCAGTTATGTGGGACAGGGGGATTCACCCCTCCACTTT. It is translated as CASSYVGQGDSPLHF.

The gene calls are TRBV11-3 and TRBJ1-2; possible D gene TRBD1, 5 bases. CDR3 size: 12 residues. From germline, CDR1 is SGHNT and CDR2 YENEEA. The V end lost 4 bases, the J end lost 7 bases, and 10 bases lay between the germline ends. The CDR3 DNA is TGTGCCAGCAGCTCAGGGACTAGTGGCTACACCTTC. Its protein product is CASSSGTSGYTF.